These T cell receptor beta chains were read from a single sample in a study of cytomegalovirus exposure and HLA in healthy donors. Sequenced by immunoSEQ multiplex PCR; TCRdb stores in-frame clones only, minus some. The sample contains 150,000 to 200,000 clones, roughly 87% of which appear only once. The specimen was PBMCs. These receptors all stem from a woman between 45 and 60 years old in good health and CMV-seronegative. Each CDR3 is given with its conserved first and last residue. Each record gives: CDR3 length, J gene, V gene, D gene, clone size, CDR3 protein, CDR3 DNA. A D gene is named only where the DNA matches it firmly. A row's size may be missing; if present it is once, few, many or a size class.

13 TRBJ2-7 TRBV7-8 NA NA CASGFGQHYEQYF TGTGCCAGCGGCTTTGGACAGCACTACGAGCAGTACTTC
16 TRBJ2-3 TRBV11-2 NA NA CASARASEYSTDTQYF TGTGCCAGCGCCAGGGCTAGCGAGTATAGCACAGATACGCAGTATTTT
11 TRBJ2-7 TRBV19 NA NA CASRRAYEQYF TGTGCCAGTAGGAGGGCTTACGAGCAGTACTTC
16 TRBJ1-2 TRBV27 NA NA CASSLSSRGYNYGYTF TGTGCCAGCAGTTTATCCTCTCGGGGATACAACTATGGCTACACCTTC
14 TRBJ1-5 TRBV19 TRBD1 NA CASRQTGRGQPQHF TGTGCCAGCCGCCAGACAGGGAGAGGTCAGCCCCAGCATTTT
13 TRBJ2-5 TRBV6-5 NA NA CASSWGPQETQYF TGTGCCAGCAGTTGGGGCCCCCAAGAGACCCAGTACTTC
15 TRBJ2-7 TRBV5-1 NA NA CASSLSSGRETGQYF TGCGCCAGCAGCTTGAGTTCGGGGAGAGAGACTGGGCAGTACTTC
13 TRBJ2-7 TRBV27 TRBD1 NA CASGDRGHYEQYF TGTGCCAGCGGGGACAGGGGGCACTACGAGCAGTACTTC
16 TRBJ1-1 TRBV15 TRBD1 NA CATSRRQGATSTEAFF TGTGCCACCAGCAGAAGACAGGGGGCGACGTCCACTGAAGCTTTCTTT
14 TRBJ1-5 TRBV5-1 TRBD1 NA CASSLDPGGQPQHF TGCGCCAGCAGCTTGGACCCAGGGGGTCAGCCCCAGCATTTT
14 TRBJ2-5 TRBV29-1 TRBD2 NA CSVEAGGVQETQYF TGCAGCGTTGAGGCGGGGGGCGTACAAGAGACCCAGTACTTC
16 TRBJ2-4 TRBV5-1 TRBD2 once CANSDGQIGRGNIQYF TGCGCCAACAGCGACGGACAGATCGGGAGGGGAAACATTCAGTACTTC
14 TRBJ2-3 TRBV14 NA NA CASSQTQLTDTQYF TGTGCCAGCAGCCAGACACAGTTAACAGATACGCAGTATTTT
16 TRBJ2-5 TRBV10-3 NA NA CAISESSGAHPETQYF TGTGCCATCAGTGAGTCATCAGGGGCACATCCGGAGACCCAGTACTTC
16 TRBJ2-1 TRBV6-6 TRBD2 few CASSKTPGLHVNEQFF TGTGCCAGCAGTAAGACACCGGGACTACACGTCAATGAGCAGTTCTTC
16 TRBJ2-3 TRBV27 TRBD2 once CASSPGTSGNTDTQYF TGTGCCAGCAGTCCCGGGACTAGCGGGAATACAGATACGCAGTATTTT
15 TRBJ2-1 TRBV9 TRBD1 NA CASSVEGAGYNEQFF TGTGCCAGCAGCGTAGAGGGGGCAGGGTACAATGAGCAGTTCTTC
13 TRBJ1-3 TRBV28 NA once CASSLYRANTIYF TGTGCCAGCAGTTTATACAGGGCTAACACCATATATTTT
11 TRBJ1-1 TRBV29-1 NA NA CSTGANTEAFF TGCAGCACTGGGGCGAACACTGAAGCTTTCTTT
13 TRBJ2-3 TRBV29-1 TRBD1 once CSVGDRATDTQYF TGCAGCGTTGGGGACAGGGCTACAGATACGCAGTATTTT
15 TRBJ2-5 TRBV7-8 NA once CASTKKRGNQETQYF TGTGCCAGTACCAAAAAAAGGGGGAACCAAGAGACCCAGTACTTC
16 TRBJ2-1 TRBV5-4 NA NA CASSLLGGGMSDEQFF TGTGCCAGCAGCTTGTTGGGGGGGGGCATGTCGGATGAGCAGTTCTTC
17 TRBJ2-5 TRBV10-2 TRBD2 few CASSLTSGSLVGETQYF TGCGCCAGCAGTTTAACTAGCGGGAGTTTAGTAGGAGAGACCCAGTACTTC
16 TRBJ2-4 TRBV29-1 TRBD1 NA CSVGGKNRGPKNIQYF TGCAGCGTTGGTGGAAAAAACAGGGGGCCCAAAAACATTCAGTACTTC
17 TRBJ1-2 TRBV5-6 NA NA CASRMLVGYRALYGYTF TGTGCCAGCAGGATGCTTGTGGGTTACAGGGCCCTCTATGGCTACACCTTC
12 TRBJ1-6 TRBV6-1 NA NA CASRSRDSPLHF TGTGCCAGCAGATCACGGGATTCACCCCTCCACTTT
14 TRBJ2-3 TRBV28 NA NA CASSLAGTWDTQYF TGTGCCAGCAGTTTGGCGGGAACGTGGGATACGCAGTATTTT
13 TRBJ2-2 TRBV29-1 TRBD1 NA CSARTGTTGELFF TGCAGCGCCAGGACAGGAACCACCGGGGAGCTGTTTTTT
14 TRBJ2-7 TRBV7-2 TRBD1 NA CASSQGQGTYEQYF TGTGCCAGCAGCCAAGGACAGGGGACCTACGAGCAGTACTTC
13 TRBJ1-1 TRBV13 NA NA CASSLSLNTEAFF TGTGCCAGCAGCTTAAGCCTGAACACTGAAGCTTTCTTT
14 TRBJ1-6 TRBV28 NA NA CASSLRRTYSPLHF TGTGCCAGCAGTTTGAGGAGGACTTATTCACCCCTCCACTTT
14 TRBJ2-5 TRBV28 TRBD2 NA CASTDVAGWETQYF TGTGCCAGCACGGATGTAGCGGGGTGGGAGACCCAGTACTTC
15 TRBJ1-2 TRBV7-9 NA NA CASSLVVETNYGYTF TGTGCCAGCAGCTTGGTTGTCGAGACTAACTATGGCTACACCTTC
15 TRBJ2-2 TRBV5-1 NA NA CASSFAGKGTGELFF TGCGCCAGCAGCTTTGCAGGGAAAGGCACCGGGGAGCTGTTTTTT
16 TRBJ2-1 TRBV19 TRBD2 once CASSMMLAGAYNEQFF TGTGCCAGTAGTATGATGCTAGCGGGAGCCTACAATGAGCAGTTCTTC
15 TRBJ2-7 TRBV9 TRBD2 NA CASSDSGRGDLEQYF TGTGCCAGCAGCGATAGCGGGAGGGGGGATTTGGAGCAGTACTTC
14 TRBJ2-7 TRBV5-1 TRBD1 NA CASSKPGQVYEQYF TGCGCCAGCAGCAAGCCGGGACAGGTCTACGAGCAGTACTTC
15 TRBJ1-5 TRBV28 NA NA CASSAAGGGNQPQHF TGTGCCAGCAGTGCGGCCGGCGGCGGCAATCAGCCCCAGCATTTT
14 TRBJ1-1 TRBV9 TRBD1 NA CASSVVTGDTEAFF TGTGCCAGCAGCGTGGTGACAGGGGACACTGAAGCTTTCTTT
18 TRBJ2-3 TRBV7-9 NA NA CSSSLGFDSGLPTDTQYF TGTTCCAGCAGCTTAGGGTTCGATTCGGGACTCCCCACAGATACGCAGTATTTT
15 TRBJ2-1 TRBV11-3 TRBD2 NA CASSLDPGGNNEQFF TGTGCCAGCAGCTTAGATCCGGGAGGGAATAATGAGCAGTTCTTC
15 TRBJ2-7 TRBV7-3 NA NA CASSAAAAPGYEQYF TGTGCCAGCAGCGCCGCCGCCGCTCCAGGGTACGAGCAGTACTTC
15 TRBJ1-1 TRBV7-9 NA once CAALKQGEVNTEAFF TGTGCCGCTCTAAAACAGGGAGAAGTGAACACTGAAGCTTTCTTT
16 TRBJ2-3 TRBV9 TRBD1 NA CASSADRGEGTDTQYF TGTGCCAGCAGTGCGGACAGGGGGGAAGGCACAGATACGCAGTATTTT
15 TRBJ2-2 TRBV6-5 TRBD2 NA CASSDFSGGADELFF TGTGCCAGCAGCGATTTCAGCGGGGGGGCCGATGAGCTGTTTTTT
14 TRBJ2-3 TRBV29-1 TRBD2 few CSGAMGRGADTQYF TGCAGCGGTGCGATGGGACGGGGGGCAGATACGCAGTATTTT
12 TRBJ1-1 TRBV6-1 NA once CAAHSWNTEAFF TGTGCCGCCCACAGTTGGAACACTGAAGCTTTCTTT
14 TRBJ2-3 TRBV9 NA NA CASSGRIVGDTQYF TGTGCCAGCAGCGGGCGGATCGTCGGAGATACGCAGTATTTT
17 TRBJ2-7 TRBV5-1 TRBD1 NA CASSLVRGQGAPGEQYF TGCGCCAGCAGCTTGGTTCGGGGACAGGGGGCTCCCGGGGAGCAGTACTTC
14 TRBJ1-4 TRBV15 NA NA CATRPIGFNEKLFF TGTGCCACCAGACCAATCGGGTTTAATGAAAAACTGTTTTTT
17 TRBJ1-2 TRBV9 TRBD1 NA CASSVGGGTGAHYGYTF TGTGCCAGCAGCGTAGGGGGAGGGACAGGGGCGCACTATGGCTACACCTTC
14 TRBJ1-2 TRBV5-1 TRBD1 few CASSTRQGGYGYTF TGCGCCAGCAGCACTCGACAGGGCGGATATGGCTACACCTTC
14 TRBJ2-1 TRBV27 NA NA CASSFGTGRREQFF TGTGCCAGCAGTTTTGGTACGGGAAGGCGAGAGCAGTTCTTC
17 TRBJ2-5 TRBV28 TRBD2 NA CASSSYRLAGGQETQYF TGTGCCAGCAGTTCCTACCGACTAGCGGGGGGGCAAGAGACCCAGTACTTC
16 TRBJ1-3 TRBV7-2 NA NA CASSLDTGSSGNTIYF TGTGCCAGCAGCTTAGATACAGGGTCCTCTGGAAACACCATATATTTT
14 TRBJ2-3 TRBV4-1 NA few CASSQVGLTDTQYF TGCGCCAGCAGCCAAGTGGGACTTACAGATACGCAGTATTTT
14 TRBJ1-2 TRBV5-8 NA NA CASSPLWADYGYTF TGTGCCAGCAGCCCCCTATGGGCAGACTATGGCTACACCTTC
17 TRBJ2-3 TRBV28 NA NA CASSFGIRSASTDTQYF TGTGCCAGCAGTTTTGGCATCCGATCCGCTAGCACAGATACGCAGTATTTT
19 TRBJ1-2 TRBV19 TRBD1 NA CASSIMWPGQGLPSYGYTF TGTGCCAGTAGTATAATGTGGCCGGGACAGGGACTCCCCTCCTATGGCTACACCTTC